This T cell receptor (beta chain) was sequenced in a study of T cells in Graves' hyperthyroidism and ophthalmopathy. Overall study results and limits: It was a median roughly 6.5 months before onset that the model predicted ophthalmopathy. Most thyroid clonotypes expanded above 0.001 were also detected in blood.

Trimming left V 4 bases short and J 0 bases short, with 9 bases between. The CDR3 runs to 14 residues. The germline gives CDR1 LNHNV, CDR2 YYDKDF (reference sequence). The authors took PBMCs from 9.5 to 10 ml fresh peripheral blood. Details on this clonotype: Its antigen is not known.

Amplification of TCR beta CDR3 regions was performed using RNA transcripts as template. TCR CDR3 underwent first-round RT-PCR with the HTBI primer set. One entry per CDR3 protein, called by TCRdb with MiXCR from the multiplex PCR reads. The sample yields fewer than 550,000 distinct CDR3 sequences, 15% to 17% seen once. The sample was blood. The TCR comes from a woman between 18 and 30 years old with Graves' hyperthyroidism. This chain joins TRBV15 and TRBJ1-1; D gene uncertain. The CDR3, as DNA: TGTGCCACCAGCACGAGCGGGTTGAACACTGAAGCTTTCTTT. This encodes CATSTSGLNTEAFF.